A selection of T cell receptor beta chains follows, all from one sample in a study of T cells after yellow fever vaccination. TCRdb passed the 5' RACE reads through MiXCR, listing each CDR3 protein once. The sample lists roughly 350,000 distinct CDR3 sequences, 4.1% occurring once. The input for sequencing was PBMCs, taken 5 days after the yellow fever booster vaccination. These receptors were taken from a man younger than 35 who received the YFV17D yellow fever vaccine. Each CDR3 is given with its conserved first and last residue. Each record gives: V gene, D gene, clone size, CDR3 protein. The D gene is left open where the match is weak. A row's size may be missing; if present it is once, few, many or a size class.

v_gene: TRBV29-1
d_gene: .
abundance: few
CDR3aa: CSVEGWRDTDTQYF

v_gene: TRBV5-1
d_gene: .
abundance: few
CDR3aa: CASSPAKVYGNTIYF

v_gene: TRBV12-3/TRBV12-4
d_gene: .
abundance: many
CDR3aa: CASSLDQGGSTDTQYF

v_gene: TRBV7-2
d_gene: .
abundance: .
CDR3aa: CASSLAHSGSYEQYF

v_gene: TRBV5-1
d_gene: .
abundance: many
CDR3aa: CASSAGMGHLYGYTF

v_gene: TRBV27
d_gene: TRBD1
abundance: .
CDR3aa: CASTQGTGNTEAFF

v_gene: TRBV12-3/TRBV12-4
d_gene: .
abundance: few
CDR3aa: CASSWSPTYEQYF

v_gene: TRBV7-8
d_gene: .
abundance: many
CDR3aa: CASSLGREWWQETQYF

v_gene: TRBV19
d_gene: .
abundance: .
CDR3aa: CASSILGTDTQYF

v_gene: TRBV4-2
d_gene: .
abundance: few
CDR3aa: CASSQDPYARAYSNQPQHF

v_gene: TRBV12-3/TRBV12-4
d_gene: .
abundance: few
CDR3aa: CASSPHTDLTGELFF

v_gene: TRBV20-1
d_gene: TRBD1
abundance: few
CDR3aa: CSAKDRGLGDTQYF

v_gene: TRBV5-6
d_gene: .
abundance: .
CDR3aa: CASSLPYREAYQETQYF

v_gene: TRBV11-2
d_gene: TRBD1
abundance: .
CDR3aa: CASRRGPRAHEQFF

v_gene: TRBV5-4
d_gene: .
abundance: few
CDR3aa: CASSLNLLGSNTGELFF

v_gene: TRBV7-9
d_gene: .
abundance: few
CDR3aa: CASSPTTRKGIDEQFF

v_gene: TRBV27
d_gene: .
abundance: .
CDR3aa: CASSLRRSGQPQHF

v_gene: TRBV28
d_gene: TRBD1
abundance: .
CDR3aa: CASSPETGLNQETQYF

v_gene: TRBV4-1
d_gene: .
abundance: few
CDR3aa: CASSQPIRGRGTDTQYF

v_gene: TRBV7-2
d_gene: .
abundance: .
CDR3aa: CASSLPLAGELFF

v_gene: TRBV7-3
d_gene: .
abundance: many
CDR3aa: CASNKDEGNQPQHF

v_gene: TRBV4-3
d_gene: .
abundance: few
CDR3aa: CASSQDFGAGRYGTEAFF

v_gene: TRBV6-2/TRBV6-3
d_gene: .
abundance: few
CDR3aa: CASSPPSEADTQYF

v_gene: TRBV5-6
d_gene: .
abundance: few
CDR3aa: CASSLWAGYGYTF

v_gene: TRBV5-1
d_gene: .
abundance: .
CDR3aa: CASSLAAPGPEQFF

v_gene: TRBV20-1
d_gene: .
abundance: few
CDR3aa: CSARKRGWYTEAFF

v_gene: TRBV28
d_gene: .
abundance: many
CDR3aa: CASKGRANTEAFF

v_gene: TRBV5-6
d_gene: .
abundance: many
CDR3aa: CASSRTEPTLGSNQPQHF

v_gene: TRBV19
d_gene: .
abundance: .
CDR3aa: CASSIIPTVAGQPQHF

v_gene: TRBV7-6
d_gene: .
abundance: many
CDR3aa: CASSLEGGIEQYF

v_gene: TRBV10-3
d_gene: .
abundance: many
CDR3aa: CAISDGGQETQYF

v_gene: TRBV5-1
d_gene: .
abundance: many
CDR3aa: CASMHTDTQYF

v_gene: TRBV6-5
d_gene: .
abundance: few
CDR3aa: CASLPRLRPLHF

v_gene: TRBV7-9
d_gene: .
abundance: few
CDR3aa: CASSLAQWAGPADTQYF

v_gene: TRBV24-1
d_gene: TRBD2
abundance: few
CDR3aa: CATSDGSGGTDTQYF

v_gene: TRBV4-3
d_gene: .
abundance: many
CDR3aa: CASSQDRGGRGDYTF

v_gene: TRBV20-1
d_gene: TRBD1
abundance: .
CDR3aa: CSARDPGQAYDEQYF

v_gene: TRBV6-6
d_gene: .
abundance: .
CDR3aa: CASTDSGIVHEKLFF

v_gene: TRBV5-1
d_gene: .
abundance: many
CDR3aa: CASSLFGENTEAFF

v_gene: TRBV30
d_gene: .
abundance: few
CDR3aa: CAWSGPSGLLIAKNIQYF

v_gene: TRBV10-3
d_gene: TRBD1
abundance: .
CDR3aa: CAISGQGQGTGTEAFF

v_gene: TRBV7-8
d_gene: .
abundance: many
CDR3aa: CASSPSRRELFF

v_gene: TRBV20-1
d_gene: .
abundance: many
CDR3aa: CSASWGTDTEAFF

v_gene: TRBV7-2
d_gene: .
abundance: many
CDR3aa: CASSLGQGKGSYNSPLHF

v_gene: TRBV4-1
d_gene: .
abundance: many
CDR3aa: CASSQGGGQETQYF

v_gene: TRBV6-1
d_gene: .
abundance: .
CDR3aa: CASSEYWDTEAFF

v_gene: TRBV7-3
d_gene: .
abundance: .
CDR3aa: CATPLEGYTF

v_gene: TRBV7-9
d_gene: TRBD1
abundance: few
CDR3aa: CASSEGGYEQFF

v_gene: TRBV20-1
d_gene: TRBD2
abundance: .
CDR3aa: CSARTSGTNTGELFF

v_gene: TRBV5-1
d_gene: .
abundance: few
CDR3aa: CASSLEGRFSTDTQYF